This T cell receptor (beta chain) was identified in a study of graft-versus-host responses after intestinal transplantation. As for the study in general: Every recipient had anti-thymocyte globulin induction and two to four years of tacrolimus plus steroids.

Sequencing was performed with immunoSEQ multiplex PCR; in TCRdb, only in-frame clones are kept and a portion is missing. Of around 20,000 clones in the sample, 40% to 50% were seen once. Overall study findings and caveats: Subjects displaying graft-donor T cell macrochimerism possessed elevated graft-versus-host to host-versus-graft clonal ratios inside allografts. Circulating GvH clone levels at their peak were associated with HvG declines (early post-transplant).

CDR3 length: 15 amino acids. Looked up from germline, CDR1 is SGHRS and CDR2 is YFSETQ. The ends lost 4 bases at V and 5 bases at J; junction bases unmatched: 5. This chain links TRBV5-1 with TRBJ2-2, with 10 positions matching TRBD1. This TCR was recovered from a human patient who received an intestinal transplant. The sample was alloreactive CD4+ T cells from a mixed lymphocyte reaction culture, taken before intestinal transplant. Subset noted: CFSE-low proliferating T cells sorted from roughly six-day pre-transplant mixed lymphocyte reaction (GvH or HvG direction). The CDR3 reads CASSPGQGRTGELFF. In DNA, the CDR3 is TGCGCCAGCAGCCCGGGACAGGGGAGGACCGGGGAGCTGTTTTTT.